Included here is one TCR beta chain sequence, with context. CDR1 is MNHNY, CDR2 SVGAGI, per germline (reference sequence). Between the trimmed V and J ends, which lost 0 bases and 6 bases, there was a span of 6 bases. The CDR3 consists of 12 residues. The library targeted TCRbeta and was prepared with unique molecular identifiers. TCRdb re-derived calls from the PCR reads in MiXCR, one entry per CDR3 protein. The profile shows a few hundred thousand distinct CDR3 sequences, 9.5% to 10% of them singletons. The entry originates in a study of T-cell reconstitution after alpha-beta-depleted transplantation in children.

V and J are TRBV6-6 and TRBJ2-7; no firm D call. This specimen was PBMCs from the stem cell graft donor, taken from the stem cell graft. The sequence was obtained from a human donor who donated a stem cell graft to a child with SCID. CDR3 protein: CASSYSLTEQYF. CDR3 coding DNA: TGTGCCAGCAGTTACTCACTTACCGAGCAGTACTTC.